These 5 T cell receptor beta chains were sequenced from one sample in a study of beta chain features in type 1 diabetes listed by TCRdb under 2018. These receptors lack a known antigen. The library was made by the immunoSEQ multiplex PCR assay. The entire isolated RNA was reverse transcribed using the High Capacity cDNA Reverse Transcription Kit, and thus expressed TCRB transcripts were sequenced. TCRdb obtained this table from immuneACCESS and retained in-frame rearrangements with V and J assigned. These tables miss some clones; where compared with another copy, unresolved V genes account for less than half of the shortfall, and the remainder is unexplained. For this sample there are about 230,000 clones; roughly 17% appear just once. Clones ranked in the top ten supply 0.08% to 0.095% of the sample. Beyond this particular receptor, the publication reports: Type 1 diabetes patients showed a moderate but significant shortening of TCRB CDR3 length in all four CD4+ subsets.

The sample taken for sequencing was naive CD4+ T cells from blood. Reading the label with the study, this specimen's cell subset or site is: true naive CD4+ T cells. The receptors originated from a man aged 25-45 years with type 1 diabetes.

As concerns this clone: This sample also contains other DNA sequences that code for the same CDR3. V usage is TRBV29-1 and J usage is TRBJ1-1, with a weak D call TRBD1 (5 bases). The CDR3 sequence is 11 residues long. Germline CDR1 SQVTM, CDR2 ANQGSEA. The V end lost 4 bases, the J end lost 5 bases, and 8 bases lay between the germline ends. The CDR3 protein is CSVVGVTEAFF. The CDR3 DNA sequence: TGCAGCGTTGTAGGGGTTACTGAAGCTTTCTTT.

V gene TRBV15 combines with J gene TRBJ1-5; D possibly corresponds to TRBD1 (6 bases). Trimming took 3 bases from V and 0 from J, leaving 15 bases between them. The germline V gene has CDR1 LNHNV and CDR2 YYDKDF (reference sequence). The CDR3 has 17 residues. The CDR3 spells CATSRDTGTTSNQPQHF. CDR3 nucleotide sequence: TGTGCCACCAGCAGGGACACCGGGACAACTAGCAATCAGCCCCAGCATTTT.

The chain employs TRBV7-9 and TRBJ2-3, with 7 positions matching TRBD2. V dropped 8 bases and J dropped 1; count of bases not matched to a gene: 3. The CDR3 runs 13 residues. Germline loops: CDR1 SEHNR, CDR2 FQNEAQ (reference sequence). CDR3 residues: CASVTSGTDTQYF. In DNA form, the CDR3 reads TGTGCCAGCGTAACTAGCGGCACAGATACGCAGTATTTT.

This clone was recorded a few times. The chain couples TRBV6-5 to TRBJ2-1, with 11 bases aligning to TRBD2. CDR1 and CDR2 from the germline V gene are MNHEY and SVGAGI. This CDR3 spans 15 amino acids. Trimming took 5 bases from V and 2 from J; bases not matched to a gene: 2. The CDR3 loop is CASSATSGAYNEQFF. The CDR3 DNA is TGTGCCAGCAGTGCGACTAGCGGGGCCTACAATGAGCAGTTCTTC.

The chain's CDR3 is CASRDGTSGPTDTQYF. DNA for the CDR3: TGTGCCAGCAGGGACGGGACTAGCGGCCCCACAGATACGCAGTATTTT. The chain carries TRBV5-4 and TRBJ2-3; TRBD2 agrees at 11 bases. Germline V gene sequence: CDR1 SGHNT, CDR2 YYREEE (reference sequence). The trim removed 5 bases at V and 2 bases at J, leaving 7 bases unmatched. The CDR3 contains 16 residues.